The 24 T cell receptor beta chains given below trace back to one sample, sequenced in a study of T cells in localized non-small cell lung cancer. The protocol was immunoSEQ multiplex PCR, while the TCRdb copy is restricted to in-frame clones and leaves out a portion. Here the sample spans under 2,000 clones, less than 25% being singletons. The sample was normal lung tissue next to the tumor, taken before any cancer treatment. The receptors come from an older female donor with stage II lung adenocarcinoma.

The rearrangement joins TRBV11-3 to TRBJ2-7, with 7 bases aligning to TRBD2. The V segment lost 3 bases and the J segment 5 bases; nucleotides outside the gene matches: 7. The CDR3 loop spans 14 amino acids. The germline V gene has CDR1 SGHNT and CDR2 YENEEA. The CDR3 DNA reads as TGTGCCAGCAGCTTGATGAGGGAGGGCCACGAGCAGTACTTC. Translation: CASSLMREGHEQYF.

The genes are TRBV11-3 and TRBJ2-6; tentative D call: TRBD1 (7 bases). Germline lookup yields CDR1 SGHNT and CDR2 YENEEA. V lost 5 bases to trimming and J lost 2 bases, with 19 bases between them. The CDR3 has 18 residues. The CDR3 bases are TGTGCCAGCAGCCCTAACGGCCTCAGGGGGGCTGGGGCCAACGTCCTGACTTTC. It translates to CASSPNGLRGAGANVLTF.

This clone has a handful of counts. The gene calls are TRBV1 and TRBJ2-5; the tabulated D call, TRBD1, remains unverified against the DNA. TRBV1 is classified as a pseudogene. The CDR3 totals 15 residues. CDR3 DNA sequence: TGCGCCAGCAGCCAAGGAGACAGGGGGTTGGAGACCCAGTACTTC. Translated, it gives CASSQGDRGLETQYF.

The V call is TRBV19, the J call TRBJ2-3; 9 bases are shared with TRBD1. The V gene end was trimmed by 4 bases and the J gene end by 4 bases; junction bases not matched to a gene: 6. Germline CDR1 is LNHDA and CDR2 is SQIVND (reference sequence). This CDR3 region has 15 residues. This CDR3 reads CASSTTGGSADTQYF. Written as DNA, the CDR3 is TGTGCCAGTAGTACTACAGGGGGCTCGGCAGATACGCAGTATTTT.

The chain has TRBV11-3 and TRBJ2-3; 7 nucleotides agree with TRBD2. This CDR3 has 16 residues. The junction had 10 bases not matched to a gene; V was cut back by 1 base and J by 6 bases. CDR1 is SGHNT, CDR2 YENEEA, per germline. The chain's CDR3 is CASSLGMLAEGDTQYF. The CDR3, as DNA: TGTGCCAGCAGCTTAGGAATGCTAGCGGAGGGGGATACGCAGTATTTT.

CDR3 sequence: CASKDGNSGANVLTF. The DNA of the CDR3 is TGTGCCAGTAAGGACGGTAACTCTGGGGCCAACGTCCTGACTTTC. V usage is TRBV19 and J usage is TRBJ2-6; D not resolved. V was trimmed by 7 bases and J by 0 bases, leaving 10 bases between them. Germline V gene data show CDR1 as LNHDA and CDR2 as SQIVND (reference sequence). The CDR3 contains 15 residues.

This clone was picked up a small number of times. The chain couples TRBV9 to TRBJ2-3; D might be TRBD1 (5 bases). V was pared by 7 bases and J by 1 base, with 13 bases between. Germline lookup yields CDR1 SGDLS and CDR2 YYNGEE. CDR3 length: 14 residues. In DNA, the CDR3 is TGTGCCAGCGGTAGGGGTGGAGGCACAGATACGCAGTATTTT. This codes for CASGRGGGTDTQYF.

A remark on this clone: The same CDR3 can be traced to other DNA sequences in this sample. The chain carries TRBV25-1 and TRBJ1-2; D is uncertain. The CDR3 extends over 12 amino acids. Germline V gene data show CDR1 as MGHDK and CDR2 as SYGVNS. The germline V and J ends were trimmed by 2 bases and 7 bases, with 8 bases remaining between them. The CDR3 reads CASSEGGSGYTF. The CDR3 region has the DNA TGTGCCAGCAGTGAAGGAGGGAGTGGCTACACCTTC.

The rearrangement uses TRBV6-8 and TRBJ2-3, with 8 bases that match TRBD1. This CDR3 is 15 amino acids long. Trimming cost V 3 bases and J 5 bases; bases outside gene matches: 7. Germline V CDR1 and CDR2: MNHGY, SAAAGT. The CDR3 sequence: CASSYQDRAGDTQYF. The CDR3 DNA is TGTGCCAGCAGTTATCAGGACAGGGCGGGAGATACGCAGTATTTT.

The genes are TRBV12-5 and TRBJ1-5; no clear D gene. Trimming pared 7 bases from V and 1 base from J, leaving 11 bases between. From germline, CDR1 is LGHNT and CDR2 FRNRAP. The length of the CDR3 is 14 residues. The CDR3 here is CASAGPGSNQPQHF. CDR3 nucleotide sequence: TGTGCTAGTGCGGGCCCCGGGAGCAATCAGCCCCAGCATTTT.

This clone is categorized as medium-sized. The chain is built from TRBV11-3 and TRBJ2-2; the D gene is possibly TRBD1 (6 bases). Germline V gene lookup returns CDR1 SGHNT and CDR2 YENEEA. V was clipped by 5 bases and J by 13 bases, with 20 bases between them. CDR3 size: 14 residues. The CDR3: CASSTDRYGLGLFF. CDR3 nucleotide sequence: TGTGCCAGCAGCACGGACAGATACGGACTGGGGCTGTTTTTT.

This chain uses TRBV9 with TRBJ2-4; 8 bases agree with TRBD1. The CDR3 has 13 residues. J lost 5 bases, V lost 5 bases, and 3 bases had no gene match. CDR1 and CDR2 (germline): SGDLS, YYNGEE. The CDR3 here is CASRLDRENIQYF. The DNA of the CDR3 is TGTGCCAGCAGACTGGACAGGGAAAACATTCAGTACTTC.

V usage is TRBV14 and J usage is TRBJ1-5; weak D call: TRBD1 (6 bases). V was shortened by 0 bases and J by 7 bases, with 25 bases between the two germline ends. The CDR3 length is 19 residues. Per germline, CDR1 SGHDN and CDR2 FVKESK. The CDR3 nucleotides read TGTGCCAGCAGCCAAGAACTCGGGAGACAGGACATCCCACACCAGCCCCAGCATTTT. This sequence encodes CASSQELGRQDIPHQPQHF.

This clone was picked up a small number of times. This chain's CDR3 is CASSLPSLGDGDTEAFF. The CDR3, as DNA: TGTGCCAGCAGTTTGCCCTCCCTGGGGGACGGGGACACTGAAGCTTTCTTT. The chain recombines TRBV28 with TRBJ1-1; D perhaps matches TRBD1 (5 bases). Trimming removed 3 bases from V and 3 bases from J, with 20 bases in between. CDR1 is MDHEN and CDR2 is SYDVKM in the germline V gene. The CDR3 runs to 17 residues.

This clone has just a few counts. This chain connects TRBV28 to TRBJ1-3; 9 positions agree with TRBD1. V was pared by 7 bases and J by 4 bases, with 8 bases of the junction left unmatched. The CDR3 covers 15 residues. Germline CDR1 MDHEN, CDR2 SYDVKM. CDR3 region: CASKNAGTGGNTIYF. The CDR3 DNA reads as TGTGCCAGCAAAAATGCCGGGACAGGGGGAAACACCATATATTTT.

A single count supports this clone. This chain joins TRBV5-1 and TRBJ2-1, with D maybe TRBD2 (5 bases). Trimming cost V 2 bases and J 4 bases, with 10 bases left between them. The CDR3 is made up of 14 amino acids. CDR1 SGHRS and CDR2 YFSETQ come from the germline V gene. The CDR3 coding sequence is TGCGCCAGCAGCTTCGGACTGGATTACAATGAGCAGTTCTTC. Translating gives CASSFGLDYNEQFF.

The gene calls are TRBV28 and TRBJ2-5; TRBD1 might be the D (6 bases). The germline gives CDR1 MDHEN, CDR2 SYDVKM. Trimming cost V 8 bases and J 5 bases, with 12 bases left between them. This CDR3 region has 12 residues. This CDR3 is CASRTASETQYF. In DNA, the CDR3 is TGTGCCAGCCGGACAGCCTCGGAGACCCAGTACTTC.

The genes are TRBV19 and TRBJ2-3; 7 nucleotides match TRBD2. CDR3 size: 14 residues. In germline, CDR1 is LNHDA, CDR2 SQIVND (reference sequence). Unmatched junction bases numbered 8, after V lost 7 bases and J lost 4 bases. The DNA for the CDR3 is TGTGCCAGTAATCTGGGACTACACTCAGATACGCAGTATTTT. Its translation is CASNLGLHSDTQYF.

This clone turned up a few times. CDR3 sequence reads: CASSSYRVGSRYEQYF. CDR3 sequence (DNA): TGTGCCAGCAGTTCGTACAGGGTTGGTAGTAGGTACGAGCAGTACTTC. This chain joins TRBV28 and TRBJ2-7; maybe TRBD1 (6 bases). The ends were cut back, 4 bases at V and 4 bases at J, with 20 bases in the middle. This CDR3 is built from 16 residues. Germline CDR1 reads MDHEN; CDR2 reads SYDVKM. The whole variable domain, remainder taken from reference TRBV28 and TRBJ2-7, is DVKVTQSSRYLVKRTGEKVFLECVQDMDHENMFWYRQDPGLGLRLIYFSYDVKMKEKGDIPEGYSVSREKKERFSLILESASTNQTSMYLCASSSYRVGSRYEQYFGPGTRLTVT.

By sample fraction, this clone is medium-sized. V is TRBV11-3 and J is TRBJ1-1; D unresolved. The CDR3 runs 14 residues. CDR1 is SGHNT and CDR2 is YENEEA in the germline V gene. Trimming pared 3 bases from V and 4 bases from J, leaving 12 bases between. The CDR3 loop reads CASSLADGPTEAFF. The CDR3 region has the DNA TGTGCCAGCAGCTTGGCCGACGGGCCCACTGAAGCTTTCTTT.

This clone is termed large. This rearrangement joins TRBV14 to TRBJ2-7, with no clear D. In germline, CDR1 is SGHDN, CDR2 FVKESK. The V end lost 2 bases, the J end lost 7 bases, and 9 bases lay between the germline ends. The CDR3 spans 12 residues. CDR3 residues: CASSQNAWEQYF. The DNA of the CDR3 is TGTGCCAGCAGCCAAAACGCTTGGGAGCAGTACTTC. Together with reference TRBV14 and TRBJ2-7, the CDR3 gives the full variable domain: EAGVTQFPSHSVIEKGQTVTLRCDPISGHDNLYWYRRVMGKEIKFLLHFVKESKQDESGMPNNRFLAERTGGTYSTLKVQPAELEDSGVYFCASSQNAWEQYFGPGTRLTVT.

The chain uses TRBV4-1 and TRBJ1-1; D remains unclear. The V end lost 0 bases, the J end lost 1 base, and 9 bases lay between the germline ends. The germline gives CDR1 MGHRA, CDR2 YSYEKL. The CDR3 consists of 15 residues. CDR3 protein: CASSQERAPNTEAFF. The DNA for the CDR3 is TGCGCCAGCAGCCAAGAGCGGGCTCCGAACACTGAAGCTTTCTTT.

This clone ranks as large. The chain employs TRBV29-1 and TRBJ1-1; perhaps TRBD1 as D (6 bases). CDR3 length equals 13 residues. The germline gives CDR1 SQVTM, CDR2 ANQGSEA. Trimming took 1 base from V and 4 from J, leaving 10 bases between them. This chain's CDR3 is CSVEGQVGTEAFF. CDR3 coding DNA: TGCAGCGTTGAAGGACAGGTGGGCACTGAAGCTTTCTTT.

The chain uses TRBV28 and TRBJ1-5; tentatively, D is TRBD1 (5 bases). Trimming cost V 5 bases and J 7 bases, with 18 bases left between them. Germline V gives CDR1 MDHEN, CDR2 SYDVKM. CDR3 size: 15 residues. The CDR3 spells CASSPWGMSGQPQHF. The CDR3 region has the DNA TGTGCCAGCAGTCCCTGGGGGATGAGTGGCCAGCCCCAGCATTTT.